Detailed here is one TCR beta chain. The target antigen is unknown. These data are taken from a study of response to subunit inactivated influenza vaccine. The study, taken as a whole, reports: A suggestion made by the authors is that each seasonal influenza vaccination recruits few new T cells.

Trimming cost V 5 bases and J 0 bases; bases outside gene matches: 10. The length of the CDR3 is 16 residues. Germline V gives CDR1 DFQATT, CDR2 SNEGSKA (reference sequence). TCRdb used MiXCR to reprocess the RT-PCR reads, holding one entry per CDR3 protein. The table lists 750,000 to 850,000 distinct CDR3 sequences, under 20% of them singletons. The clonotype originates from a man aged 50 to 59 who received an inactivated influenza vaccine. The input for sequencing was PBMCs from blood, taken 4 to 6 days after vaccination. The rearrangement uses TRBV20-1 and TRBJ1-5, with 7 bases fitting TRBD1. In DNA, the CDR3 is TGCAGTGCTGGGGATCTAAGGGGGCATAGCAATCAGCCCCAGCATTTT. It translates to CSAGDLRGHSNQPQHF.